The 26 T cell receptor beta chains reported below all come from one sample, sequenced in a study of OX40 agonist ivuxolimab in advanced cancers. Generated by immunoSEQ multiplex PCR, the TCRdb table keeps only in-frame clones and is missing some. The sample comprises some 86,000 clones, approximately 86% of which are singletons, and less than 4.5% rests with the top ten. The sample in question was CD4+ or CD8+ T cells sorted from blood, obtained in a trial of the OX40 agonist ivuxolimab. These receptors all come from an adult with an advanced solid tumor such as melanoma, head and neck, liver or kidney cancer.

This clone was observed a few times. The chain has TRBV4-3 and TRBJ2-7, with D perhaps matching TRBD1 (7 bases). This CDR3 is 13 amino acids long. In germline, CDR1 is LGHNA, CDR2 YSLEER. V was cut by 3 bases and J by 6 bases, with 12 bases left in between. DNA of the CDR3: TGCGCCAGCAGCCAGGAGGGGGCTGGCGAGCAGTACTTC. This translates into CASSQEGAGEQYF.

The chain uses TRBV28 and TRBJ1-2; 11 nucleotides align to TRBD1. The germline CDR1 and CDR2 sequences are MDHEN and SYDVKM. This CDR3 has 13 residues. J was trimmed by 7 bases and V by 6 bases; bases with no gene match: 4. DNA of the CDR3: TGTGCCAGCAGCCAAGGACAGGGGGCTGGCTACACCTTC. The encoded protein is CASSQGQGAGYTF.

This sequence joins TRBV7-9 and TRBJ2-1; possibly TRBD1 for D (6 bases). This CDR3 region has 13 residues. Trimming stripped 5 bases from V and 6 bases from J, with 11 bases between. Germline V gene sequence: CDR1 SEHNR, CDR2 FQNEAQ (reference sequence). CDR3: CASSPQGFNEQFF. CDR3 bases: TGTGCCAGCAGCCCTCAGGGGTTCAATGAGCAGTTCTTC.

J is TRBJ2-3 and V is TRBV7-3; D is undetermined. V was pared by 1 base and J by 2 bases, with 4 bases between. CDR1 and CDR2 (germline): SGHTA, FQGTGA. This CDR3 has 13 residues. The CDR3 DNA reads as TGTGCCAGCAGCTTAAGTATCACAGATACGCAGTATTTT. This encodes CASSLSITDTQYF.

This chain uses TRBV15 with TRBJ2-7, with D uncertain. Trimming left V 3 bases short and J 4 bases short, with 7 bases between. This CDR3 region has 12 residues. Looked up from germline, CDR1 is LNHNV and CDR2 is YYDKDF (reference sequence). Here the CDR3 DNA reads TGTGCCACCAGCAGTACCACTTACGAGCAGTACTTC. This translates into CATSSTTYEQYF.

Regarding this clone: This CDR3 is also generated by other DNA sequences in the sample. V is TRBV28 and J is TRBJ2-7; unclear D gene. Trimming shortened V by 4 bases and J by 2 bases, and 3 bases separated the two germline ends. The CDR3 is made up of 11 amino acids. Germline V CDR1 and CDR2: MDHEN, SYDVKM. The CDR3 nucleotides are TGTGCCAGCAGTTATACCTACGAGCAGTACTTC. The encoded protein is CASSYTYEQYF.

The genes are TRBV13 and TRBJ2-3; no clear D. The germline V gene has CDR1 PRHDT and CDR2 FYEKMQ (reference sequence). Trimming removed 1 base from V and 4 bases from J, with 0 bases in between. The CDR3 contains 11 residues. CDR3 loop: CASSLADTQYF. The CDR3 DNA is TGTGCCAGCAGCTTAGCAGATACGCAGTATTTT.

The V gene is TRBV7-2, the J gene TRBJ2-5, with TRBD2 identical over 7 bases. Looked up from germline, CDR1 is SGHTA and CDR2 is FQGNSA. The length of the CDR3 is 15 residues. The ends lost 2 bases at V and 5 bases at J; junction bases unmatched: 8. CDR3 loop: CASSLWGAGRETQYF. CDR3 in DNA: TGTGCCAGCAGCTTATGGGGAGCGGGGAGGGAGACCCAGTACTTC.

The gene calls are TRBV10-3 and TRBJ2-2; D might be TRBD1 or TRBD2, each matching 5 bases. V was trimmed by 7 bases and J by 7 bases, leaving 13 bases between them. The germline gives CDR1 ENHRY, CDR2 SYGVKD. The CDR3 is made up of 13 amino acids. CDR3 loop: CAITGRAGGELFF. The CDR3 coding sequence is TGTGCCATCACAGGCAGGGCGGGCGGGGAGCTGTTTTTT.

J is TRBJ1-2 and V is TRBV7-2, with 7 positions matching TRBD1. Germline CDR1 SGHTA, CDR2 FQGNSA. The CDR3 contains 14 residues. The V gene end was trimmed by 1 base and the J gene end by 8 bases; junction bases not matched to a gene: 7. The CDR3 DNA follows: TGTGCCAGCAGCTTAGTGGGGACAGCGGGGGGCTACACCTTC. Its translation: CASSLVGTAGGYTF.

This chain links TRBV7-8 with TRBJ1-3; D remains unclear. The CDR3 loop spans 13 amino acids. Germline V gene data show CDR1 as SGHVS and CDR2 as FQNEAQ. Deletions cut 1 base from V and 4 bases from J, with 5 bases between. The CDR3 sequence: CASSLDQGNTIYF. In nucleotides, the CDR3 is TGTGCCAGCAGCTTAGACCAGGGAAACACCATATATTTT.

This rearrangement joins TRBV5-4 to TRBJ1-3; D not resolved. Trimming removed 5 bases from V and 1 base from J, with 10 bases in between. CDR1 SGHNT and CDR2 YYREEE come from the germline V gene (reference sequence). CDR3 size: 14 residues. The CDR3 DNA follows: TGTGCCAGCAGTAACCGGGGTTCTGGAAACACCATATATTTT. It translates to CASSNRGSGNTIYF.

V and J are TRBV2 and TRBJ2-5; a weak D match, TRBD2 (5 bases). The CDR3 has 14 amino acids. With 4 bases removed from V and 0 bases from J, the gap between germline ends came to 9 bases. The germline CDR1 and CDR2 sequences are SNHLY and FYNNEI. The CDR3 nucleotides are TGTGCCAGCAGTGCGAGGAGGTACCAAGAGACCCAGTACTTC. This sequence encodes CASSARRYQETQYF.

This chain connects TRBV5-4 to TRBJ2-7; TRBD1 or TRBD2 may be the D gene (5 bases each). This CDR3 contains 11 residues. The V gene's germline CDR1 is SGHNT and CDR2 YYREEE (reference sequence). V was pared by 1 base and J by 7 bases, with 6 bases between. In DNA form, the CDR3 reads TGTGCCAGCAGCTTGTGGGGGGAGCAGTACTTC. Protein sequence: CASSLWGEQYF.

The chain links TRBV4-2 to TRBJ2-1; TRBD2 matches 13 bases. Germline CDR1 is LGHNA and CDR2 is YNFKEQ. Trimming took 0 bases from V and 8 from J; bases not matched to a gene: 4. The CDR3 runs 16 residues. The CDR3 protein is CASSQEGLAGIDEQFF. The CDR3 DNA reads TGTGCCAGCAGCCAAGAGGGACTAGCGGGAATCGATGAGCAGTTCTTC.

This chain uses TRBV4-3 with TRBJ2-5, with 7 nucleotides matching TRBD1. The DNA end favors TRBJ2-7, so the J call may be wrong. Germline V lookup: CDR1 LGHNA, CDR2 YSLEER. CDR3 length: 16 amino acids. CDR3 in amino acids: CASSPTRQGRTYEQYF. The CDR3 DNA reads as TGCGCCAGCAGCCCGACCAGACAGGGAAGAACCTACGAGCAGTACTTC.

The CDR3: CASRRGGQPQHF. In DNA, the CDR3 is TGTGCCAGCAGGAGGGGAGGTCAGCCCCAGCATTTT. The rearrangement links TRBV5-6 to TRBJ1-5, with a weak D call TRBD1 (5 bases). V lost 5 bases, J lost 6 bases, and 9 bases lay in between. The CDR3 sequence is 12 residues long. Germline V gene lookup returns CDR1 SGHDT and CDR2 YYEEEE. The variable domain in full, with the rest retrieved from reference TRBV5-6 and TRBJ1-5, is DAGVTQSPTHLIKTRGQQVTLRCSPKSGHDTVSWYQQALGQGPQFIFQYYEEEERQRGNFPDRFSGHQFPNYSSELNVNALLLGDSALYLCASRRGGQPQHFGDGTRLSIL.

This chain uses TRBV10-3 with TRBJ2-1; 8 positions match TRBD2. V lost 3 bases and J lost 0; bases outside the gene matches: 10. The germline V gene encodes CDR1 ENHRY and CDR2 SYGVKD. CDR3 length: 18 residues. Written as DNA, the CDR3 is TGTGCCATCAGTGATTCTAGCGGGCGCTTCAGCTCCTACAATGAGCAGTTCTTC. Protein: CAISDSSGRFSSYNEQFF.

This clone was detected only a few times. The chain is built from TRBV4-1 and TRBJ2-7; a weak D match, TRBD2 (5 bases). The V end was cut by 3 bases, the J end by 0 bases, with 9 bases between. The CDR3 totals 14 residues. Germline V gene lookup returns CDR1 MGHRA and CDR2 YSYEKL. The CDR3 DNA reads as TGCGCCAGCAGCCAGTCCGGGGACTCCTACGAGCAGTACTTC. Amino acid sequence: CASSQSGDSYEQYF.

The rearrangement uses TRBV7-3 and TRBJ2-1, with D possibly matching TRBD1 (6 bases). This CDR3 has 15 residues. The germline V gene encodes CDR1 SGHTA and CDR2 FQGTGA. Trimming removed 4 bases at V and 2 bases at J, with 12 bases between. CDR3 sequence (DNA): TGTGCCAGCAGCTCAAACACAGGGCCCTACAATGAGCAGTTCTTC. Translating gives CASSSNTGPYNEQFF.

Here the CDR3 reads CASSPGGGQNEKLFF. DNA of the CDR3: TGTGCCAGCAGCCCGGGTGGGGGCCAGAATGAAAAACTGTTTTTT. The chain recombines TRBV7-8 with TRBJ1-4; D perhaps matches TRBD1 (6 bases). The CDR3 loop spans 15 amino acids. V lost 5 bases and J 5 bases, leaving 15 bases between the germline ends. CDR1 is SGHVS, CDR2 FQNEAQ, per germline.

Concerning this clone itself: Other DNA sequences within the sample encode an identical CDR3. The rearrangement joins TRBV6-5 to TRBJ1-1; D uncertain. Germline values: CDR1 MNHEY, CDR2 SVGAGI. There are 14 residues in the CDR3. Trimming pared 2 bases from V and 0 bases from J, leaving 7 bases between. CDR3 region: CASSYGSVNTEAFF. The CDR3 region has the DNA TGTGCCAGCAGTTACGGGTCAGTGAACACTGAAGCTTTCTTT.

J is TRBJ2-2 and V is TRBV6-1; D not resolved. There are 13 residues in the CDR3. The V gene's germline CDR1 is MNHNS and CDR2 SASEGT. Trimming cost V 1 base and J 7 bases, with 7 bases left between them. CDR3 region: CASSEDRHGELFF. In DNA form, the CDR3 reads TGTGCCAGCAGTGAAGATCGGCACGGGGAGCTGTTTTTT.

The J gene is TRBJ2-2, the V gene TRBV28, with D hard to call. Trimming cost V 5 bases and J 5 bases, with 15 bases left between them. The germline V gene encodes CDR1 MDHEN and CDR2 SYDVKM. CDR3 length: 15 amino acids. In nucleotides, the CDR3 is TGTGCCAGCAGTCTCCGATGGGGTCGGACCGGGGAGCTGTTTTTT. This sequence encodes CASSLRWGRTGELFF.

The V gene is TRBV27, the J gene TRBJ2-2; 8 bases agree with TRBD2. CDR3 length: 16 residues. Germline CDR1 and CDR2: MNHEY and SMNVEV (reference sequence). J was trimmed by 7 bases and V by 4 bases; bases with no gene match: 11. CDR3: CASSSFIGRERGELFF. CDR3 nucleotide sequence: TGTGCCAGCAGTTCATTCATCGGGAGGGAACGCGGGGAGCTGTTTTTT.

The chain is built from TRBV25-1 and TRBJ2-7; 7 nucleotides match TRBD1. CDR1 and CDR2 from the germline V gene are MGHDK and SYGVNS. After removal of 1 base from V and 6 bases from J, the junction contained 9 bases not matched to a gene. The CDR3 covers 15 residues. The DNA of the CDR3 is TGTGCCAGCAGTGAATTCTCAGGGGGTACTAGCGAGCAGTACTTC. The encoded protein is CASSEFSGGTSEQYF.